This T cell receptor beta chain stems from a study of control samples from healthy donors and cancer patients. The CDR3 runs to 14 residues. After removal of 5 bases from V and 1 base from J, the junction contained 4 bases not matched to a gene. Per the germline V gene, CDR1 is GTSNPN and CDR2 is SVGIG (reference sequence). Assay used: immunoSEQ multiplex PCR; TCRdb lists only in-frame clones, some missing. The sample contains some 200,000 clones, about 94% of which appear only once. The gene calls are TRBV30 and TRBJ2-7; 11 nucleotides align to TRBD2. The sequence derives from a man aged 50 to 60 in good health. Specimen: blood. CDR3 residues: CAWASGGTSYEQYF. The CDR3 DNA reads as TGTGCCTGGGCTAGCGGGGGGACTTCCTACGAGCAGTACTTC.